This T cell receptor (beta chain) was captured by sequencing in a study of graft-versus-host responses after intestinal transplantation. On the study more broadly: Among the recipients, transplants were multivisceral, liver-intestinal, or isolated intestinal. Each patient got anti-thymocyte globulin induction, then tacrolimus and steroids for around three years.

The repertoire was sequenced with immunoSEQ multiplex PCR; TCRdb's copy has only in-frame clones and lacks some. The sample holds 80,000 to 90,000 clones, around 90% seen once. Findings and caveats of the study: Recipient marrow contained GvH clones, some of which appeared first in ileum or blood.

V was shortened by 4 bases and J by 6 bases, with 15 bases between the two germline ends. In germline, CDR1 is MGHRA, CDR2 YSYEKL. The CDR3 loop spans 14 amino acids. Points on this clone: What it recognizes is unknown.

The TCR was taken from a human donor who received an intestinal transplant. The sequenced sample was unstimulated CD4+ T cells sorted from spleen or lymph node cells, obtained before intestinal transplant. This sequence joins TRBV4-1 and TRBJ1-1; perhaps TRBD1 as D (5 bases). The CDR3 is CASSRPSGKAEAFF. CDR3 nucleotides: TGCGCCAGCAGCCGGCCCTCAGGGAAAGCTGAAGCTTTCTTT.